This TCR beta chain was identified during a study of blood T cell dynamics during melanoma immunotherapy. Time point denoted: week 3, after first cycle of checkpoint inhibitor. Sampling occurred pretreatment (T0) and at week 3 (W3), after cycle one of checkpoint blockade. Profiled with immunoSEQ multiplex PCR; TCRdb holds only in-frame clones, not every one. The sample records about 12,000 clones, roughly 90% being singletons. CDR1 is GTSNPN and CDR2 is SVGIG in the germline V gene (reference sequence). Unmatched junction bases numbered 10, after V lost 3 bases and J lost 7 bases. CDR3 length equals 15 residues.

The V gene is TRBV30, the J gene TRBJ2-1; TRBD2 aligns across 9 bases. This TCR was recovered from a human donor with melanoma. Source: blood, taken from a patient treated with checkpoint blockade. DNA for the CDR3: TGTGCCTGGAGCCGGGCGCTAGCGGGAAGGAATGAGCAGTTCTTC. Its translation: CAWSRALAGRNEQFF.